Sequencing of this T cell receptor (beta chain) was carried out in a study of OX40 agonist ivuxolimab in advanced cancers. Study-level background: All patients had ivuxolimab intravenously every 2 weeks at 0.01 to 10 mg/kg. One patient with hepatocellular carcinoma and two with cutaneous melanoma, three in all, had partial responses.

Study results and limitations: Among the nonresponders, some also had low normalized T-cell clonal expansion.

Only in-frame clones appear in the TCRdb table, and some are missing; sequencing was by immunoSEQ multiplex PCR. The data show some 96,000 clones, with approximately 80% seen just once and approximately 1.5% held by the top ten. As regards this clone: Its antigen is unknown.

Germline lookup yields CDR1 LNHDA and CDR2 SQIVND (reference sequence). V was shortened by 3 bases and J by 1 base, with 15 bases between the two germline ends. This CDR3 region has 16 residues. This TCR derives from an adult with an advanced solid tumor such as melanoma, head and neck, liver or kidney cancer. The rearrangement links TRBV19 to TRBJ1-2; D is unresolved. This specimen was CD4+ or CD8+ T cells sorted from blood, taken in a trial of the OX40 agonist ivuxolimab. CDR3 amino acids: CASSIRTETLNYGYTF. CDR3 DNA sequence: TGTGCCAGTAGTATTCGAACAGAGACCCTTAACTATGGCTACACCTTC.